Listed here are 21 T cell receptor beta chains from one sample, sequenced in a study of cytomegalovirus exposure and HLA in healthy donors. Amplification used 60 Vbeta primers and 13 Jbeta primers. The repertoire was sequenced with immunoSEQ multiplex PCR; TCRdb's copy has only in-frame clones and lacks some. The repertoire consists of about 75,000 clones, with approximately 80% occurring once and the leading ten covering 18%. The sequenced sample was PBMCs. The origin of the receptors is a man aged 65-85 years in good health and CMV-seropositive.

The chain combines TRBV2 with TRBJ2-1, with 7 bases lining up with TRBD2. The ends lost 5 bases at V and 4 bases at J; junction bases unmatched: 5. Germline CDR1 and CDR2: SNHLY and FYNNEI. CDR3 size: 14 residues. The CDR3 loop is CASSRDYNYNEQFF. The CDR3 DNA reads TGTGCCAGCAGTCGGGACTACAATTACAATGAGCAGTTCTTC.

This chain joins TRBV5-1 and TRBJ2-3, with 9 bases that match TRBD1. With 4 bases clipped from V and 4 bases from J, the junction kept 10 bases outside the gene matches. CDR1 is SGHRS, CDR2 YFSETQ, per germline. The CDR3 is 16 amino acids. The CDR3 nucleotides are TGCGCCAGCAGCATTGCCGGGACAGGGACGTCAGATACGCAGTATTTT. Translating it yields CASSIAGTGTSDTQYF.

The chain uses TRBV9 and TRBJ2-2; TRBD2 might be the D (5 bases). The CDR3 totals 15 residues. The V end lost 1 base, the J end lost 4 bases, and 11 bases lay between the germline ends. Germline-derived CDR1 and CDR2 are SGDLS and YYNGEE. The CDR3 is CASSVNIGITGELFF. CDR3 sequence (DNA): TGTGCCAGCAGCGTAAACATCGGGATCACCGGGGAGCTGTTTTTT.

The chain employs TRBV28 and TRBJ2-5, with a tentative D call TRBD2 (6 bases). Germline V lookup: CDR1 MDHEN, CDR2 SYDVKM. Trimming stripped 5 bases from V and 2 bases from J, with 12 bases between. The CDR3 covers 14 residues. CDR3 in DNA: TGTGCCAGCAGTAGTCTAGCGCTACAAGAGACCCAGTACTTC. This encodes CASSSLALQETQYF. Full variable domain (outside the CDR3, taken from reference TRBV28 and TRBJ2-5): DVKVTQSSRYLVKRTGEKVFLECVQDMDHENMFWYRQDPGLGLRLIYFSYDVKMKEKGDIPEGYSVSREKKERFSLILESASTNQTSMYLCASSSLALQETQYFGPGTRLLVL.

The chain carries TRBV13 and TRBJ2-1; D is unresolved. This CDR3 spans 16 amino acids. V gave up 0 bases and J gave up 7 bases, with 16 bases separating them. Germline V lookup: CDR1 PRHDT, CDR2 FYEKMQ (reference sequence). The CDR3 bases are TGTGCCAGCAGCTTAGGACGGTCCTTTCCGAGGAATGAGCAGTTCTTC. Protein sequence: CASSLGRSFPRNEQFF.

V is TRBV9 and J is TRBJ1-2; D not resolved. The CDR3 consists of 15 residues. V gave up 3 bases and J gave up 2 bases, with 14 bases separating them. Per the germline V gene, CDR1 is SGDLS and CDR2 is YYNGEE. Written as DNA, the CDR3 is TGTGCCAGCAGCGCTAGTCCAACCCTAAACTATGGCTACACCTTC. The encoded protein is CASSASPTLNYGYTF.

The chain has TRBV4-1 and TRBJ2-6, with D maybe TRBD2 (5 bases). Deletions cut 4 bases from V and 0 bases from J, with 7 bases between. Germline CDR1 is MGHRA and CDR2 is YSYEKL. The CDR3 is 15 amino acids. The CDR3 sequence is CASSPTSSGANVLTF. In DNA form, the CDR3 reads TGCGCCAGCAGCCCCACTAGCTCTGGGGCCAACGTCCTGACTTTC.

This clone appeared a single time. This chain connects TRBV28 to TRBJ1-5; possibly TRBD1 for D (5 bases). Germline CDR1 is MDHEN and CDR2 is SYDVKM. The CDR3 covers 15 residues. Deletions cut 1 base from V and 6 bases from J, with 13 bases between. In DNA, the CDR3 is TGTGCCAGCAGTTTATCGGGCAGGGTGGGTCAGCCCCAGCATTTT. Protein sequence: CASSLSGRVGQPQHF.

The V and J genes are TRBV7-2 and TRBJ2-1, with 9 bases that match TRBD2. Per the germline V gene, CDR1 is SGHTA and CDR2 is FQGNSA. The CDR3 consists of 15 residues. V lost 7 bases to trimming and J lost 1 base; unmatched junction nucleotides: 5. The DNA of the CDR3 is TGTGCCAGCATCAAGCGGGGGGATTCCTACAATGAGCAGTTCTTC. As protein: CASIKRGDSYNEQFF.

V gene TRBV6-6 combines with J gene TRBJ2-7; TRBD1 might be the D (6 bases). The CDR3 is 15 residues long. The V gene's germline CDR1 is MNHNY and CDR2 SVGAGI (reference sequence). Trimming stripped 2 bases from V and 3 bases from J, with 14 bases between. The CDR3 nucleotides are TGTGCCAGCAGTTACCCGACAGGCGCGGGCTACGAGCAGTACTTC. Its translation: CASSYPTGAGYEQYF.

The rearrangement joins TRBV11-2 to TRBJ2-1; 7 bases map to TRBD1. Germline V gives CDR1 SGHAT, CDR2 FQNNGV. This CDR3 has 15 residues. The V and J ends lost 8 bases and 11 bases, in that order; junction bases with no gene match: 18. The DNA for the CDR3 is TGTGCCAGCTCACAACACCCGGGACAGAGCATCCAGCAGTTCTTC. This translates into CASSQHPGQSIQQFF.

The rearrangement uses TRBV18 and TRBJ1-2; unclear D gene. Trimming took 2 bases from V and 4 from J, leaving 11 bases between them. The CDR3 extends over 14 amino acids. CDR1 is KGHSH, CDR2 LQKENI, per germline. This CDR3 is CASSPGAASYGYTF. The CDR3 DNA reads as TGTGCCAGCTCACCAGGAGCGGCTAGCTATGGCTACACCTTC.

The chain employs TRBV7-9 and TRBJ2-7; maybe TRBD2 (6 bases). The CDR3 totals 13 residues. Per the germline V gene, CDR1 is SEHNR and CDR2 is FQNEAQ (reference sequence). Trimming pared 4 bases from V and 4 bases from J, leaving 11 bases between. The DNA of the CDR3 is TGTGCCAGCAGCTGGACGGGGGAGTACGAGCAGTACTTC. Residues: CASSWTGEYEQYF.

This sequence joins TRBV7-2 and TRBJ2-7; TRBD1 aligns across 7 bases. Germline values: CDR1 SGHTA, CDR2 FQGNSA. The trim removed 1 base at V and 2 bases at J, leaving 5 bases unmatched. The CDR3 length is 15 residues. The DNA for the CDR3 is TGTGCCAGCAGCTTAGTGTGGGGACAGACCTACGAGCAGTACTTC. Protein product: CASSLVWGQTYEQYF.

The chain employs TRBV9 and TRBJ2-3; D call uncertain. This CDR3 has 14 residues. Trimming removed 2 bases from V and 6 bases from J, with 13 bases in between. Per germline, CDR1 SGDLS and CDR2 YYNGEE. CDR3 in amino acids: CASSVPPRADTQYF. CDR3 coding DNA: TGTGCCAGCAGCGTTCCCCCCCGAGCGGATACGCAGTATTTT.

Regarding this clone: The junction does not match germline at one end; this may be a read error. CDR3 amino acids: CASSRNTDNEQFF. DNA for the CDR3: TGTGCTAGCAGCCGTAATACAGACAACGAGCAGTTCTTC. The chain carries TRBV7-7 and TRBJ2-1; D call uncertain. Germline values: CDR1 SSHAT, CDR2 FNYEAQ (reference sequence). The CDR3 runs 13 residues.

The genes are TRBV9 and TRBJ2-5, with 7 nucleotides matching TRBD1. Germline trimming cut 4 bases from V and 5 bases from J; bases unmatched to any gene: 2. The CDR3 runs to 12 residues. The germline V gene encodes CDR1 SGDLS and CDR2 YYNGEE. In DNA, the CDR3 is TGTGCCAGCAGCAGGGGGCAGGAGACCCAGTACTTC. It translates to CASSRGQETQYF.

V and J are TRBV7-2 and TRBJ2-5; possibly TRBD1 for D (8 bases). Germline CDR1 and CDR2: SGHTA and FQGNSA. The CDR3 runs 14 residues. The V gene lost 5 bases and the J gene lost 5 bases, with 15 bases spanning the gap. The CDR3, as DNA: TGTGCCAGCAGCAAAGACAGGGGAGGGGAGACCCAGTACTTC. As protein: CASSKDRGGETQYF.

The V gene is TRBV29-1, the J gene TRBJ2-1; 10 positions agree with TRBD1. This CDR3 contains 13 residues. The ends lost 6 bases at V and 8 bases at J; junction bases unmatched: 7. Germline CDR1 SQVTM, CDR2 ANQGSEA. The DNA of the CDR3 is TGCAGCGTAGAGGGACAGGGGTTGGATGAGCAGTTCTTC. Translating it yields CSVEGQGLDEQFF.

The rearrangement links TRBV5-1 to TRBJ1-1, with 8 bases fitting TRBD1. The CDR3 has 17 amino acids. V gave up 6 bases and J gave up 1 base; unmatched junction bases: 14. Germline V gives CDR1 SGHRS, CDR2 YFSETQ. CDR3 protein: CASTNLLGDRRNTEAFF. CDR3 DNA sequence: TGCGCCAGCACCAATCTTCTCGGGGACAGGAGGAACACTGAAGCTTTCTTT.

The CDR3 spells CASSEGPTNEKLFF. The CDR3 DNA is TGCGCCAGCAGCGAGGGCCCAACTAATGAAAAACTGTTTTTT. The chain carries TRBV5-1 and TRBJ1-4; no firm D call. This CDR3 contains 14 residues. The V gene lost 4 bases and the J gene lost 0 bases, with 7 bases spanning the gap. Germline CDR1 and CDR2: SGHRS and YFSETQ.